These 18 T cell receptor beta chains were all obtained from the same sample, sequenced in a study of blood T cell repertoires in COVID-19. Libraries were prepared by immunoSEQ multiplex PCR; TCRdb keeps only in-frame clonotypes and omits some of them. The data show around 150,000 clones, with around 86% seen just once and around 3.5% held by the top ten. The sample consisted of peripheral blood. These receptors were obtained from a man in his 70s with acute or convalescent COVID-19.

The CDR3 sequence is CASSARSPFTDEQFF. DNA for the CDR3: TGTGCCAGCAGTGCTCGGAGCCCGTTCACGGATGAGCAGTTCTTC. The chain carries TRBV28 and TRBJ2-1, with D uncertain. Per the germline V gene, CDR1 is MDHEN and CDR2 is SYDVKM. The length of the CDR3 is 15 residues. V lost 5 bases and J 8 bases, leaving 19 bases between the germline ends.

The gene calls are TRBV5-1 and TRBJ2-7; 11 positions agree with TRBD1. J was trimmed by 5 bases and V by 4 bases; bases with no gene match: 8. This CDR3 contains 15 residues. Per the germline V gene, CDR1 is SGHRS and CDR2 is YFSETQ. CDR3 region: CASSGQGATRDEQYF. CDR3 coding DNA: TGCGCCAGCAGCGGACAGGGGGCCACTAGAGACGAGCAGTACTTC. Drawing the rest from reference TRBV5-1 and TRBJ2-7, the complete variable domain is KAGVTQTPRYLIKTRGQQVTLSCSPISGHRSVSWYQQTPGQGLQFLFEYFSETQRNKGNFPGRFSGRQFSNSRSEMNVSTLELGDSALYLCASSGQGATRDEQYFGPGTRLTVT.

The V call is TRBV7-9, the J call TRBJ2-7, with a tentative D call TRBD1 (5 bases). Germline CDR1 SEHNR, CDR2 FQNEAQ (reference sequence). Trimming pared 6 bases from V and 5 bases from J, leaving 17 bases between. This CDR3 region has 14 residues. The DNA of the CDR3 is TGTGCCAGCAGGTCCGACAGTTCTCCCAACGAGCAGTACTTC. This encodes CASRSDSSPNEQYF.

The CDR3 DNA is TGCGCCAGCAGTCCTTTTACGCAGGGGGCTGGAAACACCATATATTTT. This codes for CASSPFTQGAGNTIYF. The V call is TRBV5-1, the J call TRBJ1-3, with 7 bases identical to TRBD1. J lost 2 bases, V lost 5 bases, and 10 bases had no gene match. CDR3 size: 16 residues. Per the germline V gene, CDR1 is SGHRS and CDR2 is YFSETQ.

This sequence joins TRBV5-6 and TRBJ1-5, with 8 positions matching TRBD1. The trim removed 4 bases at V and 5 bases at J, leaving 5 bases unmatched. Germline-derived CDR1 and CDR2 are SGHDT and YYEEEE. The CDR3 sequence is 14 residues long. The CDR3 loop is CASSKTGDYQPQHF. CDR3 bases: TGTGCCAGCAGCAAGACAGGGGATTATCAGCCCCAGCATTTT.

As DNA, the CDR3 is TGTGCCACCAGTGACACCGACAGATACCAAGAGACCCAGTACTTC. It codes for CATSDTDRYQETQYF. This sequence joins TRBV24-1 and TRBJ2-5, with D tentatively TRBD1 (5 bases). Germline V CDR1 and CDR2: KGHDR, SFDVKD. The CDR3 totals 15 residues. The V and J ends lost 4 bases and 0 bases respectively, with 11 bases between them.

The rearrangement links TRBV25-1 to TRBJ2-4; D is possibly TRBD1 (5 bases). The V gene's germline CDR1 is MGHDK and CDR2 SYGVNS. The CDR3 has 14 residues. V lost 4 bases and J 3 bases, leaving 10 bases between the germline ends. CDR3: CASSGGAGKNIQYF. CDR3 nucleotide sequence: TGTGCCAGCAGTGGTGGGGCTGGCAAAAACATTCAGTACTTC.

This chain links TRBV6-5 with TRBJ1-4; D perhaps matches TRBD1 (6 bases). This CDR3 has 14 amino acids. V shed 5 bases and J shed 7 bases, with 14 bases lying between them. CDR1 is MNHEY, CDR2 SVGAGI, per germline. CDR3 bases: TGTGCCAGCAGTATTGGGGGCAGGAGTGAAAAACTGTTTTTT. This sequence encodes CASSIGGRSEKLFF.

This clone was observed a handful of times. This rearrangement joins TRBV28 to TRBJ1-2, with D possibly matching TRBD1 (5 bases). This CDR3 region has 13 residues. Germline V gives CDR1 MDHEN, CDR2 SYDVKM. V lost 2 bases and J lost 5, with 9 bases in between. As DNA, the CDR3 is TGTGCCAGCAGTTTAAAGACAGTTTATGGCTACACCTTC. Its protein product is CASSLKTVYGYTF.

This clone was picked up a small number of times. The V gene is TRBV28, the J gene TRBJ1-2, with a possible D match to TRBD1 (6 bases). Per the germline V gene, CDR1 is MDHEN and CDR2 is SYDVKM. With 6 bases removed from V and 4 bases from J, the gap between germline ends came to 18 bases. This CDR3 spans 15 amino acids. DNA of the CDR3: TGTGCCAGCAGGAAGGGCAGGGGATCCTTCTATGGCTACACCTTC. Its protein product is CASRKGRGSFYGYTF.

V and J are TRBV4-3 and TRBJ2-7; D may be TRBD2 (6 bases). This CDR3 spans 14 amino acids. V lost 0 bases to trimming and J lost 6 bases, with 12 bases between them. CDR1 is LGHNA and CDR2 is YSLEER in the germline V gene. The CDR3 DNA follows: TGCGCCAGCAGCCAAGATCCTAGCGACCTCGAGCAGTACTTC. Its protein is CASSQDPSDLEQYF.

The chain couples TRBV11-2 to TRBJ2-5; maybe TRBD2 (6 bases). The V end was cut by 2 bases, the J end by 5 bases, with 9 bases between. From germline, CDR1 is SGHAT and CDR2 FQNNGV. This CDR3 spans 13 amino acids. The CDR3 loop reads CASSLRAGETQYF. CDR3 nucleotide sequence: TGTGCCAGCAGCTTACGGGCGGGGGAGACCCAGTACTTC.

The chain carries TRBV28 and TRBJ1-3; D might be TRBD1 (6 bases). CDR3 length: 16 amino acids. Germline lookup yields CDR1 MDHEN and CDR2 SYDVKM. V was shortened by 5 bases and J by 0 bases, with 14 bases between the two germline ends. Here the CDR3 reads CASSPDRSISGNTIYF. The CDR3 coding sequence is TGTGCCAGCAGTCCTGACAGGTCGATCTCTGGAAACACCATATATTTT.

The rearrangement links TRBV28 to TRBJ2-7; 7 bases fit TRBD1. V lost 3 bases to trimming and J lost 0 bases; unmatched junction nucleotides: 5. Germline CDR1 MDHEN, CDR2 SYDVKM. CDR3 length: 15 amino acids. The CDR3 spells CASSLGTAISYEQYF. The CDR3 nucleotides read TGTGCCAGCAGTTTGGGGACAGCAATCTCCTACGAGCAGTACTTC. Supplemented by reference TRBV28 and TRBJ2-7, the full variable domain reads DVKVTQSSRYLVKRTGEKVFLECVQDMDHENMFWYRQDPGLGLRLIYFSYDVKMKEKGDIPEGYSVSREKKERFSLILESASTNQTSMYLCASSLGTAISYEQYFGPGTRLTVT.

The CDR3 reads CASSLGQEQETQYF. In nucleotides, the CDR3 is TGTGCCAGCAGCTTGGGACAGGAGCAAGAGACCCAGTACTTC. This chain links TRBV5-4 with TRBJ2-5; D might be TRBD1 (6 bases). V was trimmed by 0 bases and J by 2 bases, leaving 8 bases between them. Germline CDR1 and CDR2: SGHNT and YYREEE (reference sequence). The CDR3 runs to 14 residues.

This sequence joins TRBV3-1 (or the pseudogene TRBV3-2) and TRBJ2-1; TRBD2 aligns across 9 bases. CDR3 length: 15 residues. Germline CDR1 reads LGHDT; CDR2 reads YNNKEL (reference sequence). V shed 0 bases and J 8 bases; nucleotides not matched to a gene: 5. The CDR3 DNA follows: TGTGCCAGCAGCCAAGATCGCCTAGCGGGATATGAGCAGTTCTTC. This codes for CASSQDRLAGYEQFF.

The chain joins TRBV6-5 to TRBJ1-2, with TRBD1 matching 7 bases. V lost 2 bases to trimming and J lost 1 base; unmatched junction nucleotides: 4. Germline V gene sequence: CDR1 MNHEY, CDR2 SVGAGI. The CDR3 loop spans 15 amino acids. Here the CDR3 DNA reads TGTGCCAGCAGTTACGGGGGACAGAATAACTATGGCTACACCTTC. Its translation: CASSYGGQNNYGYTF.

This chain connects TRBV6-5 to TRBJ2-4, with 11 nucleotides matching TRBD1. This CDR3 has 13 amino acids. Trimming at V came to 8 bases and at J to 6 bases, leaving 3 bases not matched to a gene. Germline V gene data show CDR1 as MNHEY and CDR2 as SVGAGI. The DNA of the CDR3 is TGTGCCAGCGGACAGGGGGCACGAAACATTCAGTACTTC. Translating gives CASGQGARNIQYF.